This entry concerns a single T cell receptor beta chain. This clonotype was seen a handful of times. The clone's antigen remains unknown. There are no base qualities to consult, and no much larger clone falls within one base. V ends up 1 base short and J 0 bases short, with an unmatched junction base count of 4. CDR1 and CDR2 are read off the germline V gene as SGHRS and YFSETQ. Including the terminal cysteine and phenylalanine, the CDR3 comprises 15 residues. Just CDR3 DNA is preserved here, 45 bases in frame from base 1. The record originates from a study of T cells in Graves' hyperthyroidism and ophthalmopathy (dated by TCRdb to the late 2010s). About the full investigation: Peripheral blood samples were taken at initial diagnosis, before any treatment was given. TCR V-J signatures able to tell the groups apart were searched for in a discovery cohort of 100 patients, of whom roughly 42 had Graves' ophthalmopathy and some 60 had stable Graves' hyperthyroidism. Whether ophthalmopathy could be predicted prospectively was tested in an independent validation cohort made up of under 20 hyperthyroidism patients plus 17 patients who later progressed to ophthalmopathy. The 100 discovery patients were divided at random into training and test sets in a 7:3 ratio. The study also compared thyroid tissue and blood T-cell repertoires from several Graves' hyperthyroidism patients. Following sampling, methimazole starting at 30 mg daily was given to hyperthyroidism patients, and high-dose intravenous methylprednisolone was given to ophthalmopathy patients. The paper describes TCR Vbeta CDR3 sequencing of 120 to 150 peripheral blood samples, made up of some 42 ophthalmopathy patients, around 78 hyperthyroidism patients and roughly 17 progressor patients.

Ophthalmopathy patients had moderately to severely active disease, Clinical Activity Score of at least 3, NOSPECS grade of at least 4, and duration under 3 months. Patients with uncontrolled infections, other autoimmune diseases, pregnancy or lactation were excluded. Diagnoses relied on clinical symptoms, serum thyroxine and TRAb, thyroid ultrasound and orbital computed tomography. PBMCs were isolated from 7.5 to 10 ml of fresh peripheral blood by Ficoll-Paque density gradient centrifugation. Total RNA was extracted using Trizol reagent, and RNA quality was assessed on an Agilent 2100 Bioanalyzer. TCR beta CDR3 regions were amplified from RNA transcripts. A first-round RT-PCR of the TCR CDR3 used the HTBI primer set with the Qiagen OneStep RT-PCR kit. A second multiplex PCR round built the libraries, followed by size selection and purification. Sequencing of the libraries was done on an Illumina HiSeq2000 using paired-end 100 bp reads. As for how the authors treated the data: SOAPnuke was used to process the raw data, with reads discarded if the reads contained adapters or uncalled bases, had a mean Phred below 15, or lacked an exact constant-primer or identifier match. High-quality paired reads were merged using COPE v1.2.5, and each unique nucleotide sequence was defined as a clonotype. MiTCR v1.1 was used to align clonotypes to the IMGT TRBV, TRBD and TRBJ reference segments. The analysis was restricted to V-J combinations with a frequency above 0.0001, which together covered about 99% of the repertoires. A TCS score was defined as the ratio between F50 (clonal expansion) and ExV (chaos), using BLOSUM62-based TCRdist between CDR3 peptides within each V-J. Welch's t-statistics and random forest reduced 500 to 550 V-J features to around 14, which were used in a naive Bayes classifier (R e1071). TCRdb reran the public reads through fastp at Q25 and MiXCR, keeping productive beta chains. For every CDR3 protein sequence, its rows merge into one entry that carries the most common genes and DNA. V and J calls and clone size were set by TCRdb, not the authors. The sample table holds approximately 380,000 distinct CDR3 sequences, of which around 18% were seen once. The ten largest clones capture 40% of the sample.

Overall study results and their limits: No statistical method was used to fix the sample size in advance, and group allocation was not hidden from the investigators. A model built on a 13 V-J signature distinguished ophthalmopathy from stable hyperthyroidism, reaching 87.88% sensitivity and approximately 81% specificity in cross-validation and 80%/75% in testing. In validation, progression to ophthalmopathy was predicted by the model with around 71% sensitivity and around 76% specificity, a median of around 6.5 months before onset. Blood samples also contained most of the expanded thyroid clonotypes (frequency above 0.001), which suggests that blood repertoires may reflect thyroid immune responses.

The chain was built from TRBV5-1 and TRBJ2-7; 7 middle bases align to TRBD1. This receptor was identified in a man aged 18 to 29 with Graves' ophthalmopathy. Sample: blood. The encoded CDR3 is CASSLRTGASYEQYF. In nucleotides, the sequence is TGCGCCAGCAGCTTGCGTACAGGGGCCTCCTACGAGCAGTACTTC.